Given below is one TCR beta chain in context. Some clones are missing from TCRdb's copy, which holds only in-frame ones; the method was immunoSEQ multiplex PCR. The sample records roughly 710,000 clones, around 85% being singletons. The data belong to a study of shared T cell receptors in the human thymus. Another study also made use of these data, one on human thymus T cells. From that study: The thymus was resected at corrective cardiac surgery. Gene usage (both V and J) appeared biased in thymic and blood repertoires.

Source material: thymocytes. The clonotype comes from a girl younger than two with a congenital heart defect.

Here the CDR3 reads CASRTGGLQESSYNSPLHF. The CDR3 DNA reads TGTGCCAGCAGGACAGGGGGACTCCAAGAGAGCTCCTATAATTCACCCCTCCACTTT. The chain carries TRBV5-4 and TRBJ1-6; 9 nucleotides align to TRBD1. The CDR3 is made up of 19 amino acids. The V gene end was trimmed by 5 bases and the J gene end by 0 bases; junction bases not matched to a gene: 12. Germline V gives CDR1 SGHNT, CDR2 YYREEE (reference sequence).